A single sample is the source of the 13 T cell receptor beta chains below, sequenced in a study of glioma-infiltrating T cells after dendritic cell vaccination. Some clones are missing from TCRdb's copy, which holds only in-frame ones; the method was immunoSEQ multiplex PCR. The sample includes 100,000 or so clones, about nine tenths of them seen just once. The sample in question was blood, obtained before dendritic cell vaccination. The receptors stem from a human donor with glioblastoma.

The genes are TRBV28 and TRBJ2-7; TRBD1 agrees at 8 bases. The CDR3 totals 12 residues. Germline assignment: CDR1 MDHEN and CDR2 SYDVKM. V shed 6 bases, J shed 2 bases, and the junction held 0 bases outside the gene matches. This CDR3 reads CASRQGAYEQYF. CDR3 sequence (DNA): TGTGCCAGCAGACAGGGGGCCTACGAGCAGTACTTC.

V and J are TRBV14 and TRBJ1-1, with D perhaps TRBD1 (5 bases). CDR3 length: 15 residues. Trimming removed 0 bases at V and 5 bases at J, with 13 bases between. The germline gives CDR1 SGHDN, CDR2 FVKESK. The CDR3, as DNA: TGTGCCAGCAGCCAAGACTCAGGGATAGTAACTGAAGCTTTCTTT. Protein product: CASSQDSGIVTEAFF.

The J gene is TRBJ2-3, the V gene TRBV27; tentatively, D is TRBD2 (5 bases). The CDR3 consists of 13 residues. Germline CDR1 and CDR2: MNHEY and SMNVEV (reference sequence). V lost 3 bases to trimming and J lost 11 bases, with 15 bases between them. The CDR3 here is CASSLAAPRGQYF. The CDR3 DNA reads TGTGCCAGCAGTTTGGCAGCTCCCCGGGGGCAGTATTTT.

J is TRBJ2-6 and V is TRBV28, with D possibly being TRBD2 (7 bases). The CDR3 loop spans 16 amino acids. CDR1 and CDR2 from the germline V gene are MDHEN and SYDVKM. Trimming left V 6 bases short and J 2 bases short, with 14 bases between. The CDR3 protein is CASSPPGGPGANVLTF. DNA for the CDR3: TGTGCCAGCAGCCCCCCGGGGGGCCCTGGGGCCAACGTCCTGACTTTC.

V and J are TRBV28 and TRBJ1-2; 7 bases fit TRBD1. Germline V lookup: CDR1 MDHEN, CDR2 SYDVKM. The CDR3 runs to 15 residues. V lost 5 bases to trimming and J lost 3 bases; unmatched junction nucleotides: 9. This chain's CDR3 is CASSTTGTEHYGYTF. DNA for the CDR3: TGTGCCAGCAGTACAACCGGGACAGAGCACTATGGCTACACCTTC.

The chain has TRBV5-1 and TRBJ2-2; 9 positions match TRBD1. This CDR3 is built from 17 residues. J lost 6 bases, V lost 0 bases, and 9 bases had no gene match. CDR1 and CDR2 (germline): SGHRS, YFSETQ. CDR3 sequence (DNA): TGCGCCAGCAGCTTGGAACAGGGGGCGTATAACGCCGGGGAGCTGTTTTTT. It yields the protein CASSLEQGAYNAGELFF.

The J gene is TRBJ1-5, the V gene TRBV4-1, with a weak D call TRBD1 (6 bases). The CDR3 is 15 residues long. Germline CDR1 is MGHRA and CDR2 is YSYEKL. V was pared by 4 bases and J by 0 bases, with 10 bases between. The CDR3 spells CASSRDTNSNQPQHF. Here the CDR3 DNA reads TGCGCCAGCAGCCGGGACACAAATAGCAATCAGCCCCAGCATTTT.

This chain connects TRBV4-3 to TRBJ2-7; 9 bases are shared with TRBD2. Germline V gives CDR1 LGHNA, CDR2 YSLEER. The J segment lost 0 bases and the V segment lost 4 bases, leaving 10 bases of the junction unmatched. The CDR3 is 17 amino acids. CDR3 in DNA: TGCGCCAGCAGCCGAGTAGCGGGGGTGGATAGCTCCTACGAGCAGTACTTC. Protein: CASSRVAGVDSSYEQYF.

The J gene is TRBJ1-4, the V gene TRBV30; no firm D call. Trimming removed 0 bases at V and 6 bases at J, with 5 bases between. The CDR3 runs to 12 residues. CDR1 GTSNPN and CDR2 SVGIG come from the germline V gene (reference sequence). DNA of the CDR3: TGTGCCTGGAGTGTTCTAGATGAAAAACTGTTTTTT. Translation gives CAWSVLDEKLFF. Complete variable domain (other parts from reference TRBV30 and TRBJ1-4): SQTIHQWPATLVQPVGSPLSLECTVEGTSNPNLYWYRQAAGRGLQLLFYSVGIGQISSEVPQNLSASRPQDRQFILSSKKLLLSDSGFYLCAWSVLDEKLFFGSGTQLSVL.

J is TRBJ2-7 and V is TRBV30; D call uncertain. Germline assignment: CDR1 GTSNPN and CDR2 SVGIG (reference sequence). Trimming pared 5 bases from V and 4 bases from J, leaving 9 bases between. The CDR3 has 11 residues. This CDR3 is CAWGPSYEQYF. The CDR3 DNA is TGTGCCTGGGGCCCCTCGTACGAGCAGTACTTC.

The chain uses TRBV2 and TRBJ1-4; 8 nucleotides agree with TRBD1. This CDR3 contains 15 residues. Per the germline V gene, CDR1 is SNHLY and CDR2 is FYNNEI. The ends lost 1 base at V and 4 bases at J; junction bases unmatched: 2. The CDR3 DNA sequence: TGTGCCAGCAGTGAAGGGGACAGGTATAATGAAAAACTGTTTTTT. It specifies CASSEGDRYNEKLFF.

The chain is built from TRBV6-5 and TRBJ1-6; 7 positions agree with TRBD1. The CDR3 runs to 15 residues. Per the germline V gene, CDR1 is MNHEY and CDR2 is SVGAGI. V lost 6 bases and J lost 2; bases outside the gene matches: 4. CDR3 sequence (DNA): TGTGCCAGCAGGGGGGACAGAACCTATAATTCACCCCTCCACTTT. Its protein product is CASRGDRTYNSPLHF.

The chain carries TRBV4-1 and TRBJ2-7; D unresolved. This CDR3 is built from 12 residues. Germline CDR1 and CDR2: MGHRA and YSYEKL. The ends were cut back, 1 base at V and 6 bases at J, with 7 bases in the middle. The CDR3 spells CASSQGAGEQYF. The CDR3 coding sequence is TGCGCCAGCAGCCAAGGGGCTGGCGAGCAGTACTTC.